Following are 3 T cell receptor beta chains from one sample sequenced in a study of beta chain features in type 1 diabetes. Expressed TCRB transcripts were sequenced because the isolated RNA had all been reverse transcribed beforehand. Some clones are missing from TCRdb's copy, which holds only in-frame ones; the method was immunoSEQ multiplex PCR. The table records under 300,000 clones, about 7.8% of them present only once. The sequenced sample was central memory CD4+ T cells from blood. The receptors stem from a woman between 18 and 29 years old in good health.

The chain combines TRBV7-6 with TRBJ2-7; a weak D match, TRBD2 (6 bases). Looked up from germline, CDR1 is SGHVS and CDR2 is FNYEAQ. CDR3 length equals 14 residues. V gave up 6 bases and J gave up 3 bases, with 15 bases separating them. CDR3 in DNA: TGTGCCAGCAGTAACCCCGGGAGCTACTACGAGCAGTACTTC. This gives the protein CASSNPGSYYEQYF.

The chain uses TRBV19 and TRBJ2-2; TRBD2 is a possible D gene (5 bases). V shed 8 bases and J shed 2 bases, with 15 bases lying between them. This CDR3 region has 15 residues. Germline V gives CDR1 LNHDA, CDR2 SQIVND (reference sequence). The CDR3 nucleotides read TGTGCCAGTTCTAGGGAGTCGGGCAACACCGGGGAGCTGTTTTTT. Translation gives CASSRESGNTGELFF.

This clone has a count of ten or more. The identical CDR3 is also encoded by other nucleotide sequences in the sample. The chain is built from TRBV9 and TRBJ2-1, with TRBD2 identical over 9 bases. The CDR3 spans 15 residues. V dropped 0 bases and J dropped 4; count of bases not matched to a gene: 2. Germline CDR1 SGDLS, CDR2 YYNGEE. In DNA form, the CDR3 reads TGTGCCAGCAGCGTAGACAGCGGGAGGTACAATGAGCAGTTCTTC. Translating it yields CASSVDSGRYNEQFF.